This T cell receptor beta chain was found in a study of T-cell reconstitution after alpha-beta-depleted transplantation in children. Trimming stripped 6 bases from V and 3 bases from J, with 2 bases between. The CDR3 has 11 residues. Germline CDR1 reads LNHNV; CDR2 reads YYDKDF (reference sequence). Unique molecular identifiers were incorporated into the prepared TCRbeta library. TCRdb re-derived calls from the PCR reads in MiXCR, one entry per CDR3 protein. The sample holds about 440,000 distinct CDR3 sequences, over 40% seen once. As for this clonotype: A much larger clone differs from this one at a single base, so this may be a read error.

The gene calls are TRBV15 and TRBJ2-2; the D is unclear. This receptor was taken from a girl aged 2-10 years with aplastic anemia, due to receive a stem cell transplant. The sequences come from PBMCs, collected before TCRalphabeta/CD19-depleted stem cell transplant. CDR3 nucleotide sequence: TGTGCCACCAGTTACACCGGGGAGCTGTTTTTT. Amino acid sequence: CATSYTGELFF.